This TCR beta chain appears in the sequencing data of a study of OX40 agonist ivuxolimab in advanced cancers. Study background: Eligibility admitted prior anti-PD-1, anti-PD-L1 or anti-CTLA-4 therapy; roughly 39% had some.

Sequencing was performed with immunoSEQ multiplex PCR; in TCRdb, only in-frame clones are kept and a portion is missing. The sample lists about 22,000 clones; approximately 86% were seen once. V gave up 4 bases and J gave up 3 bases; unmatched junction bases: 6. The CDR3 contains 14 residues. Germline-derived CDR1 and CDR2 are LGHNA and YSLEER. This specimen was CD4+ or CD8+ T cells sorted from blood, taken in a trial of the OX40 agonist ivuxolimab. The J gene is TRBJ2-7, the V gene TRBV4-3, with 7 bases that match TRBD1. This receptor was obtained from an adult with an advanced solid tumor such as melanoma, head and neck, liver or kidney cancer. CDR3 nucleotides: TGCGCCAGCAGCCCAGTGACAGGGAACTACGAGCAGTACTTC. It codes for CASSPVTGNYEQYF.